This T cell receptor (beta chain) appears in the sequencing data of a study of read filtering for tumor transcriptome and immune sequencing. Study overall: The cohort had over 16 men and under 15 women aged roughly 40 to 90, mean roughly 65 years. R-ISS stage counts were 8 for I, approximately 15 for II, 7 for III. General observations from the study: IR-seq captured clonotypes deeper and more reliably than RNA-seq. This fraction held mixed bone marrow immune cells after CD138-negative sorting.

This library used roughly 0.4 ug RNA and molecular barcoded adaptors spanning alpha/delta and beta/gamma chains. TCRdb re-derived calls from the reads in MiXCR, one entry per CDR3 protein. The sample consists of more than 100,000 distinct CDR3 sequences, about 13% of them appearing once. This clonotype was seen ten or more times. Its matching antigen is unknown. The CDR3 loop spans 15 amino acids. V lost 6 bases to trimming and J lost 2 bases, with 17 bases between them. Germline-derived CDR1 and CDR2 are MNHNY and SVGAGI (reference sequence). This sequence was found in a donor aged 40 or older with multiple myeloma. The specimen sequenced was a population of CD138-negative cells sorted from bone marrow. V gene TRBV6-6 combines with J gene TRBJ2-7; D remains ambiguous. The CDR3 sequence: CASSVWIGTTYEQYF. DNA for the CDR3: TGTGCCAGCAGCGTATGGATCGGAACAACCTACGAGCAGTACTTC.